The clone carrying this T cell receptor (beta chain) was seen ten or more times. Its target is not known. The time point here: newly diagnosed GD, antithyroid drugs for less than 3 months. Isolated PBMC RNA provided the starting material for the TCR library. The CDR3 extends over 16 amino acids. CDR1 and CDR2 (germline): MDHEN, SYDVKM. V lost 1 base, J lost 2 bases, and 14 bases lay in between. Both iRepertoire HTBI primers and Arm-PCR of CDR3 regions were used to build the TCR beta libraries. Via MiXCR, TCRdb re-called the multiplex PCR reads, giving one row per CDR3 protein. The table includes roughly 260,000 distinct CDR3 sequences, around 18% detected once. The data stem from a study of regulatory T cells in long-lasting Graves disease. The study's findings and limits: Persistent disease showed a preference for TRBV28, TRBJ1-2 and TRBJ2-5.

These same records also appear under a second study, on T cells in Graves' hyperthyroidism and ophthalmopathy.

This specimen consisted of peripheral blood mononuclear cells (PBMCs), obtained at new diagnosis, from a patient treated with antithyroid drugs. This TCR derives from a young woman with Graves disease. The chain combines TRBV28 with TRBJ1-1; D perhaps matches TRBD1 (5 bases). The CDR3 region is CASSLSWGPINTEAFF. Here the CDR3 DNA reads TGTGCCAGCAGTTTATCTTGGGGCCCTATTAACACTGAAGCTTTCTTT.